There are a few counts of the clone carrying this T cell receptor (beta chain). Its antigen is unidentified. V shed 6 bases, J shed 6 bases, and the junction held 9 bases outside the gene matches. Germline V gene data show CDR1 as DFQATT and CDR2 as SNEGSKA (reference sequence). The CDR3 has 14 amino acids. Generation of TCR beta libraries employed quantitative 5'-RACE incorporating molecular barcodes. TCRdb fed the 5' RACE reads into MiXCR, producing one record per CDR3 protein. The table includes 150,000 or so distinct CDR3 sequences, approximately 10% detected once. The sample originates from a study of CD8 T cells in ankylosing spondylitis. Broader study findings: Past research had described some motif variants in reactive arthritis synovial fluid and blood. Within matched ankylosing spondylitis synovial fluid, disease-linked clones were reportedly significantly enriched.

This sequence was found in a female donor with ankylosing spondylitis or in good health (not recorded which). The sequenced sample was blood, either unsorted or a sorted T cell fraction (not recorded which). The chain has TRBV20-1 and TRBJ2-1, with 9 bases matching TRBD2. CDR3 amino acids: CSARTSVPSNEQFF. CDR3 nucleotide sequence: TGCAGTGCACGGACTAGCGTTCCTTCCAATGAGCAGTTCTTC.